This entry concerns a single T cell receptor beta chain. Its antigen remains unknown. Some clones are missing from TCRdb's copy, which holds only in-frame ones; the method was immunoSEQ multiplex PCR. Altogether 2 million to 2.5 million clones are present, approximately 95% being singletons, with the ten largest covering 0.1% to 0.15%. This specimen comes from a study of shared clonotypes between healthy human individuals. Whole-study findings and limits: The study generally estimated greater richness for naive than memory subsets. Clonotypes that were shared across four donors made up 4.5% to 5% of naive CD4 clonotypes. In the sorted subsets, rarefaction showed sequencing was incomplete despite large depth.

V gave up 3 bases and J gave up 0 bases, with 8 bases separating them. There are 15 residues in the CDR3. Per the germline V gene, CDR1 is KGHSH and CDR2 is LQKENI. The study drew all its donors from Caucasian adults living in Nashville, Tennessee. This TCR derives from a young man in good health. The J gene is TRBJ1-4, the V gene TRBV18, with no clear D. The source material was naive CD4+ T cells sorted from blood. Documented subset: CD45RA+ positively selected. This CDR3 is CASSPSSATNEKLFF. As DNA, the CDR3 is TGTGCCAGCTCACCGTCCTCTGCAACTAATGAAAAACTGTTTTTT.